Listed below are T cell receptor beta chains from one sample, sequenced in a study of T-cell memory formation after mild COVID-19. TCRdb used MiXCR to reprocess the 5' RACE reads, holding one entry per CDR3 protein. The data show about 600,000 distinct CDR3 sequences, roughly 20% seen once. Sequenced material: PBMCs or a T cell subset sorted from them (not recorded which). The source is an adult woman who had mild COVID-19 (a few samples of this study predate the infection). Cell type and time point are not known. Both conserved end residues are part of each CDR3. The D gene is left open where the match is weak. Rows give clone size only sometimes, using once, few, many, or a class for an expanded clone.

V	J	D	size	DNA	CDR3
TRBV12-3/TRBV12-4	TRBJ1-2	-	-	TGTGCCAGCAGTTTTTTGCGGTCAGGAGAAGGCTACACCTTC	CASSFLRSGEGYTF
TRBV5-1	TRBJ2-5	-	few	TGCGCCAGCAGCTTTAAACGGGACACCCTTCTATGGGAGACCCAGTACTTC	CASSFKRDTLLWETQYF
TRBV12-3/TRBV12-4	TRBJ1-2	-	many	TGTGCCAGCAGTTTACGGGGCGCGAACTATGGCTACACCTTC	CASSLRGANYGYTF
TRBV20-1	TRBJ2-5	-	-	TGCAGTGCCGGGCGGGACGCCGAAGAGACCCAGTACTTC	CSAGRDAEETQYF
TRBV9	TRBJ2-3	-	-	TGTGCCAGCAGCGTGATTAGCACAGATACGCAGTATTTT	CASSVISTDTQYF
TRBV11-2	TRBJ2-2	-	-	TGTGCCAGCAGCTTAGATTCTTTGGGGGGCACCGGGGAGCTGTTTTTT	CASSLDSLGGTGELFF
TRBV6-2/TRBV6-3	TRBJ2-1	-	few	TGTGCCAGCAGTTACGCTCTAGCCAACAATGAGCAGTTCTTC	CASSYALANNEQFF
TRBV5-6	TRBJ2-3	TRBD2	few	TGTGCCAGCAGCCTATCTAGCGGGGACCTAACAGATACGCAGTATTTT	CASSLSSGDLTDTQYF
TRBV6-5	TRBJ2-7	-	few	TGTGCCAGCAGTTACTCGATGTGGACAAGGTCCTACGAGCAGTACTTC	CASSYSMWTRSYEQYF
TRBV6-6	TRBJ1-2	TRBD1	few	TGTGCCAGCAAGAGGACAGGGACTTCTGTAAGCTATGGCTACACCTTC	CASKRTGTSVSYGYTF